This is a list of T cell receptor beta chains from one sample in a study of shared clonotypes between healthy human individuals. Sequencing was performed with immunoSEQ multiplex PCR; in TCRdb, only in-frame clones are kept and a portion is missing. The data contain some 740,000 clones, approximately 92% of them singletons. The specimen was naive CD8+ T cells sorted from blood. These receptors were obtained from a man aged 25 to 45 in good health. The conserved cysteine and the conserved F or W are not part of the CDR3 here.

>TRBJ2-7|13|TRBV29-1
SVVPAGREIGEQY
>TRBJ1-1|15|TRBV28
ASSNPGHGGMGTEAF
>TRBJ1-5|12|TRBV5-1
ASRWNGPDQPQH
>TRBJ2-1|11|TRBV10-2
ASSEQATNEQF
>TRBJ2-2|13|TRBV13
ASSPLAENTGELF
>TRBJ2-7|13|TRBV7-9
ASSPRQGPTYEQY
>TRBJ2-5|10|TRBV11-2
ASSLMGETQY
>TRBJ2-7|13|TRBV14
ASSQSFGGVYEQY
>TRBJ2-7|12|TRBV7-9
ASSQLAGVSEQY
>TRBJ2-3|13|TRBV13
ASRTRDLRADTQY
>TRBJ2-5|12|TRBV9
ASSVAWREETQY
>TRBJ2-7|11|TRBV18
ASSPGLTYEQY
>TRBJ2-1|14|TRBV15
ATSRDRAGSYNEQF
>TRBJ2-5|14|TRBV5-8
ASSLLGTGYQETQY
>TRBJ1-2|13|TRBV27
ASSLFARSDYGYT
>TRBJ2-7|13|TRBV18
ASSPTTSGILEQY
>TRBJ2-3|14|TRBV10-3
AISGGSGRSTDTQY
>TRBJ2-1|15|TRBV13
ASSGTSGRSSYNEQF
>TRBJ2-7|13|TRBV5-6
ASSLGAGGLYEQY
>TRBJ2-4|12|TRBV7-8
ASSLVEGTNIQY
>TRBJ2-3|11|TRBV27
ASSLSRADTQY
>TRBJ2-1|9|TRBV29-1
SVLGHKEQF
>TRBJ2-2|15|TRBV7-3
ASSPGLAGPNTGELF
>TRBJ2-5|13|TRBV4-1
ASSRDPGRQETQY
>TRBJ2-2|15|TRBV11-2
ASSLAIRTTNTGELF
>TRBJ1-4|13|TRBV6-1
ASRADRAWNEKLF
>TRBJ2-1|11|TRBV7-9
ASVRTGYNEQF
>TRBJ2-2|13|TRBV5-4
ASSFSQGYPGELF
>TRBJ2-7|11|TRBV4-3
ASSQGLGYEQY